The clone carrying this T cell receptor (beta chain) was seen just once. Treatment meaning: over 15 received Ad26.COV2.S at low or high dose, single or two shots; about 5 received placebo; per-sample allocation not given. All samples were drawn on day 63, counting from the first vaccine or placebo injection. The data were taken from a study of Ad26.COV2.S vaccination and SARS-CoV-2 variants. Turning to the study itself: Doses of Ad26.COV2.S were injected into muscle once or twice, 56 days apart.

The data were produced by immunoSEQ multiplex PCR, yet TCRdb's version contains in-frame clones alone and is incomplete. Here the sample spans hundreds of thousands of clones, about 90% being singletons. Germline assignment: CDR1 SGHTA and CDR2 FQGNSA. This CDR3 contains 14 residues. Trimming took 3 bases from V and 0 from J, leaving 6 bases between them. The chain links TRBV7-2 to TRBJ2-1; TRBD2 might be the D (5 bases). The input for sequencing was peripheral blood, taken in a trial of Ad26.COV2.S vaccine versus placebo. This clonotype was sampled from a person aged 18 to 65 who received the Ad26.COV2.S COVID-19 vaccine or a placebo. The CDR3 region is CASSFSGSYNEQFF. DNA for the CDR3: TGTGCCAGCAGCTTCAGCGGCTCCTACAATGAGCAGTTCTTC.